This paragraph reports one TCR beta chain. The data were obtained in a study of cytomegalovirus exposure and HLA in healthy donors. This CDR3 is built from 15 residues. The germline V gene has CDR1 SGDLS and CDR2 YYNGEE. The ends lost 0 bases at V and 5 bases at J; junction bases unmatched: 5. Sequenced by immunoSEQ multiplex PCR; TCRdb stores in-frame clones only, minus some. The table shows 250,000 to 350,000 clones, with nearly 90% occurring only once. The chain uses TRBV9 and TRBJ2-3, with 8 bases matching TRBD2. The specimen sequenced was PBMCs. The clonotype was recovered from a man aged 25-45 years in good health and CMV-seronegative. DNA for the CDR3: TGTGCCAGCAGCGTAGCGGGGGGGCTCGGAGATACGCAGTATTTT. Translated: CASSVAGGLGDTQYF.